This T cell receptor beta chain was captured in a study of T-cell reconstitution after alpha-beta-depleted transplantation in children. The germline gives CDR1 LNHNV, CDR2 YYDKDF (reference sequence). The CDR3 covers 11 residues. The V gene lost 0 bases and the J gene lost 9 bases, with 3 bases spanning the gap. Researchers prepared the TCRbeta library using unique molecular identifiers, the study reports. TCRdb redid the calling of the PCR reads with MiXCR, one entry per CDR3 protein. The data show around 500,000 distinct CDR3 sequences, around 12% seen once. This TCR came from a human donor who donated a stem cell graft to a child with combined immunodeficiency. The starting material was PBMCs from the stem cell graft donor, obtained from the stem cell graft. The chain joins TRBV15 to TRBJ2-1; D is uncertain. This CDR3 is CATSREGEQFF. The CDR3 bases are TGTGCCACCAGCAGAGAGGGTGAGCAGTTCTTC.